A selection of T cell receptor beta chains follows, all from one sample in a study of shared clonotypes between healthy human individuals. Repertoires were generated with immunoSEQ multiplex PCR, while TCRdb's copy carries only in-frame clones and drops some. The repertoire holds 550,000 to 650,000 clones, with around 96% as singletons. Sequenced input: naive CD8+ T cells sorted from blood. These receptor sequences come from a woman aged 25 to 45 in good health. CDR3s include the opening cysteine and the closing phenylalanine or tryptophan. D genes are given only for firm matches. Clone size, where shown, is once, few, many, or a class for clones that have expanded.

J gene: TRBJ2-1; V gene: TRBV15; clone size: NA; D gene: TRBD2; CDR3 length: 20; CDR3 protein: CATSSDAGDRTSGTFNEQFF; CDR3 DNA: TGTGCCACCAGCAGCGACGCAGGGGACCGGACTAGCGGGACGTTCAATGAGCAGTTCTTC
J gene: TRBJ2-7; V gene: TRBV7-9; clone size: NA; D gene: NA; CDR3 length: 14; CDR3 protein: CASSLKLGASEQYF; CDR3 DNA: TGTGCCAGCAGCTTAAAGCTGGGGGCGAGTGAGCAGTACTTC
J gene: TRBJ1-5; V gene: TRBV27; clone size: NA; D gene: NA; CDR3 length: 15; CDR3 protein: CASSFIGSGNQPQHF; CDR3 DNA: TGTGCCAGCAGTTTTATCGGCAGCGGGAATCAGCCCCAGCATTTT
J gene: TRBJ2-7; V gene: TRBV27; clone size: NA; D gene: TRBD1; CDR3 length: 14; CDR3 protein: CANHSQGVFYEQYF; CDR3 DNA: TGTGCCAACCACTCACAGGGGGTTTTTTACGAGCAGTACTTC
J gene: TRBJ1-2; V gene: TRBV29-1; clone size: NA; D gene: TRBD1; CDR3 length: 12; CDR3 protein: CSVGQGANGYTF; CDR3 DNA: TGCAGCGTTGGACAGGGGGCAAATGGCTACACCTTC
J gene: TRBJ2-7; V gene: TRBV4-1; clone size: once; D gene: NA; CDR3 length: 15; CDR3 protein: CASSQVVQRAYEQYF; CDR3 DNA: TGCGCCAGCAGCCAAGTGGTACAGCGGGCCTACGAGCAGTACTTC
J gene: TRBJ1-4; V gene: TRBV4-1; clone size: NA; D gene: NA; CDR3 length: 16; CDR3 protein: CASSQDPGEGWEKLFF; CDR3 DNA: TGCGCCAGCAGCCAAGATCCAGGGGAGGGTTGGGAAAAACTGTTTTTT
J gene: TRBJ1-2; V gene: TRBV27; clone size: NA; D gene: NA; CDR3 length: 14; CDR3 protein: CASSLKSGVYGYTF; CDR3 DNA: TGTGCCAGCAGTTTAAAGTCCGGAGTCTATGGCTACACCTTC
J gene: TRBJ2-7; V gene: TRBV6-5; clone size: NA; D gene: NA; CDR3 length: 12; CDR3 protein: CASSAPGKTKYF; CDR3 DNA: TGTGCCAGCAGTGCCCCAGGGAAGACAAAGTACTTC
J gene: TRBJ2-7; V gene: TRBV2; clone size: NA; D gene: NA; CDR3 length: 12; CDR3 protein: CASPRCSYEQYF; CDR3 DNA: TGTGCCAGCCCAAGGTGCTCCTACGAGCAGTACTTC
J gene: TRBJ2-7; V gene: TRBV4-1; clone size: NA; D gene: TRBD1; CDR3 length: 16; CDR3 protein: CASSQVLRQGDYEQYF; CDR3 DNA: TGCGCCAGCAGCCAAGTGTTGAGACAGGGGGACTACGAGCAGTACTTC
J gene: TRBJ1-1; V gene: TRBV10-2; clone size: NA; D gene: NA; CDR3 length: 17; CDR3 protein: CASSDPQGFLGNTEAFF; CDR3 DNA: TGCGCCAGCAGTGATCCTCAGGGCTTCCTGGGAAACACTGAAGCTTTCTTT
J gene: TRBJ2-7; V gene: TRBV10-3; clone size: NA; D gene: NA; CDR3 length: 12; CDR3 protein: CAIGSPSYEQYF; CDR3 DNA: TGTGCCATTGGGAGTCCCTCCTACGAGCAGTACTTC
J gene: TRBJ1-5; V gene: TRBV28; clone size: NA; D gene: NA; CDR3 length: 14; CDR3 protein: CASSFLGGDQPQHF; CDR3 DNA: TGTGCCAGCAGTTTTCTGGGGGGAGATCAGCCCCAGCATTTT
J gene: TRBJ2-7; V gene: TRBV5-4; clone size: NA; D gene: NA; CDR3 length: 15; CDR3 protein: CASSPTGPGRNEQYF; CDR3 DNA: TGTGCCAGCAGCCCTACCGGGCCCGGACGAAACGAGCAGTACTTC
J gene: TRBJ1-1; V gene: TRBV19; clone size: NA; D gene: TRBD1; CDR3 length: 16; CDR3 protein: CASSSIDRAGDTEAFF; CDR3 DNA: TGTGCCAGTAGTTCGATAGACAGGGCGGGGGACACTGAAGCTTTCTTT
J gene: TRBJ2-2; V gene: TRBV9; clone size: NA; D gene: NA; CDR3 length: 13; CDR3 protein: CASSPGNTGELFF; CDR3 DNA: TGTGCCAGCAGCCCCGGGAACACCGGGGAGCTGTTTTTT
J gene: TRBJ2-5; V gene: TRBV15; clone size: NA; D gene: NA; CDR3 length: 11; CDR3 protein: CATSRGQTQYF; CDR3 DNA: TGTGCCACCAGCAGAGGACAAACCCAGTACTTC
J gene: TRBJ2-1; V gene: TRBV27; clone size: NA; D gene: TRBD2; CDR3 length: 17; CDR3 protein: CASSPGLAGATNGEQFF; CDR3 DNA: TGTGCCAGCAGTCCGGGACTAGCGGGAGCAACCAATGGTGAGCAGTTCTTC
J gene: TRBJ2-7; V gene: TRBV6-1; clone size: NA; D gene: NA; CDR3 length: 15; CDR3 protein: CASSEAKGPSYEQYF; CDR3 DNA: TGTGCCAGCAGTGAAGCGAAAGGGCCCTCCTACGAGCAGTACTTC
J gene: TRBJ2-1; V gene: TRBV9; clone size: NA; D gene: NA; CDR3 length: 13; CDR3 protein: CASSVARDNEQFF; CDR3 DNA: TGTGCCAGCAGCGTAGCCAGGGACAATGAGCAGTTCTTC
J gene: TRBJ1-1; V gene: TRBV19; clone size: NA; D gene: NA; CDR3 length: 13; CDR3 protein: CASSYSLDTEAFF; CDR3 DNA: TGTGCCAGTTCGTATTCGTTGGACACTGAAGCTTTCTTT
J gene: TRBJ1-5; V gene: TRBV27; clone size: NA; D gene: NA; CDR3 length: 13; CDR3 protein: CASAPMGNQPQHF; CDR3 DNA: TGTGCCAGCGCCCCCATGGGCAATCAGCCCCAGCATTTT
J gene: TRBJ2-7; V gene: TRBV27; clone size: NA; D gene: NA; CDR3 length: 12; CDR3 protein: CASSHSRYEQYF; CDR3 DNA: TGTGCCAGCAGCCATTCCAGATACGAGCAGTACTTC
J gene: TRBJ2-2; V gene: TRBV19; clone size: NA; D gene: NA; CDR3 length: 14; CDR3 protein: CASSSRIYTGELFF; CDR3 DNA: TGTGCCAGTAGTAGTCGGATCTACACCGGGGAGCTGTTTTTT
J gene: TRBJ1-5; V gene: TRBV21-1; clone size: once; D gene: NA; CDR3 length: 18; CDR3 protein: CASSSRPGTGGCNQPQHF; CDR3 DNA: TGTGCCAGCAGCTCCCGACCAGGGACTGGCGGGTGCAATCAGCCCCAGCATTTT
J gene: TRBJ2-7; V gene: TRBV9; clone size: once; D gene: NA; CDR3 length: 13; CDR3 protein: CASSGRHSYEQYF; CDR3 DNA: TGTGCCAGCAGCGGGAGGCACTCCTACGAGCAGTACTTC
J gene: TRBJ2-7; V gene: TRBV4-1; clone size: once; D gene: TRBD2; CDR3 length: 16; CDR3 protein: CASSHRTSGRASEQYF; CDR3 DNA: TGCGCCAGCAGCCACCGCACTAGCGGGAGGGCCTCCGAGCAGTACTTC
J gene: TRBJ2-1; V gene: TRBV21-1; clone size: NA; D gene: NA; CDR3 length: 15; CDR3 protein: CASSKGTSPYNEQFF; CDR3 DNA: TGTGCCAGCAGCAAGGGGACTAGTCCGTACAATGAGCAGTTCTTC
J gene: TRBJ1-4; V gene: TRBV2; clone size: NA; D gene: TRBD1; CDR3 length: 15; CDR3 protein: CASSITGETNEKLFF; CDR3 DNA: TGTGCCAGCAGTATAACAGGGGAAACTAATGAAAAACTGTTTTTT
J gene: TRBJ1-5; V gene: TRBV21-1; clone size: NA; D gene: NA; CDR3 length: 16; CDR3 protein: CASSQKKEQPPWPQHF; CDR3 DNA: TGTGCCAGCAGCCAAAAAAAGGAACAGCCCCCATGGCCCCAGCATTTT
J gene: TRBJ2-7; V gene: TRBV5-5; clone size: NA; D gene: NA; CDR3 length: 15; CDR3 protein: CASSLGDIPVYEQYF; CDR3 DNA: TGTGCCAGCAGCTTGGGCGATATACCAGTATACGAGCAGTACTTC
J gene: TRBJ2-3; V gene: TRBV27; clone size: NA; D gene: NA; CDR3 length: 15; CDR3 protein: CASSLWGSHTDTQYF; CDR3 DNA: TGTGCCAGCAGTTTATGGGGGAGTCACACAGATACGCAGTATTTT
J gene: TRBJ2-5; V gene: TRBV27; clone size: NA; D gene: NA; CDR3 length: 14; CDR3 protein: CASSVLGLQETQYF; CDR3 DNA: TGTGCCAGCAGCGTGCTGGGTTTACAAGAGACCCAGTACTTC
J gene: TRBJ2-2; V gene: TRBV25-1; clone size: once; D gene: NA; CDR3 length: 14; CDR3 protein: CASSPGLNTGELFF; CDR3 DNA: TGTGCCAGCAGTCCCGGACTCAACACCGGGGAGCTGTTTTTT
J gene: TRBJ1-4; V gene: TRBV2; clone size: NA; D gene: NA; CDR3 length: 16; CDR3 protein: CASMEPRGYTNEKLFF; CDR3 DNA: TGTGCCAGCATGGAACCCCGGGGGTATACTAATGAAAAACTGTTTTTT
J gene: TRBJ2-3; V gene: TRBV29-1; clone size: NA; D gene: NA; CDR3 length: 16; CDR3 protein: CSVEVVTGESTDTQYF; CDR3 DNA: TGCAGCGTTGAAGTTGTCACGGGGGAAAGCACAGATACGCAGTATTTT
J gene: TRBJ2-5; V gene: TRBV5-6; clone size: NA; D gene: TRBD2; CDR3 length: 17; CDR3 protein: CASSSSEGLAGVETQYF; CDR3 DNA: TGTGCCAGCAGCTCATCGGAAGGACTAGCGGGAGTAGAGACCCAGTACTTC
J gene: TRBJ2-7; V gene: TRBV10-2; clone size: NA; D gene: TRBD2; CDR3 length: 15; CDR3 protein: CASRGTSGSSYEQYF; CDR3 DNA: TGCGCCAGCAGGGGGACTAGCGGGAGTAGCTACGAGCAGTACTTC
J gene: TRBJ1-1; V gene: TRBV13; clone size: NA; D gene: NA; CDR3 length: 13; CDR3 protein: CASSLEGETEAFF; CDR3 DNA: TGTGCCAGCAGCTTAGAAGGGGAGACTGAAGCTTTCTTT
J gene: TRBJ2-5; V gene: TRBV4-1; clone size: once; D gene: NA; CDR3 length: 14; CDR3 protein: CASSGRATLETQYF; CDR3 DNA: TGCGCCAGCAGCGGCCGCGCGACACTAGAGACCCAGTACTTC